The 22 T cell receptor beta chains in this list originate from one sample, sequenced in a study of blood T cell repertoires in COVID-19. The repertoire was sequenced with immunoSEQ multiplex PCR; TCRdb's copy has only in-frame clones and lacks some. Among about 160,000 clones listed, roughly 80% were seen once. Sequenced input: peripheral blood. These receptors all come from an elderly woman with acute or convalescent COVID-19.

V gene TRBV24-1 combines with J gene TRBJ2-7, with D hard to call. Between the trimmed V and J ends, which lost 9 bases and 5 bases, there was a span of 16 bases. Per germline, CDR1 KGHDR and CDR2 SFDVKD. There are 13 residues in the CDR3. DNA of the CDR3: TGTGCCACCGGCGTTCAAACAGTTCACGAGCAGTACTTC. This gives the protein CATGVQTVHEQYF.

The CDR3 DNA reads TGTGCCAGCTCACTCCGGACAGGTAGCACAGATACGCAGTATTTT. It is translated as CASSLRTGSTDTQYF. V gene TRBV18 combines with J gene TRBJ2-3; 7 nucleotides line up with TRBD1. The CDR3 is 15 residues long. V trimming: 4 bases; J trimming: 0 bases; junction bases outside the gene matches: 4. Germline V gene sequence: CDR1 KGHSH, CDR2 LQKENI.

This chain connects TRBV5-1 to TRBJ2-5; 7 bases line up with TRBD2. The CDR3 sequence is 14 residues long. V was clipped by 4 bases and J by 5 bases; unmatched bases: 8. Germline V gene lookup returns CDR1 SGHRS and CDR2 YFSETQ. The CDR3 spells CASSPSGGRETQYF. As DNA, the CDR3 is TGCGCCAGCAGCCCTTCGGGGGGACGGGAGACCCAGTACTTC.

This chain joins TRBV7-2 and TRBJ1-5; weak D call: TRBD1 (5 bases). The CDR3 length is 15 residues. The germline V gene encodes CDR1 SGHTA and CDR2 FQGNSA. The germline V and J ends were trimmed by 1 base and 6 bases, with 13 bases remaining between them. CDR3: CASSLEAGLGQPQHF. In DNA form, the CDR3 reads TGTGCCAGCAGCTTAGAGGCAGGGTTGGGTCAGCCCCAGCATTTT.

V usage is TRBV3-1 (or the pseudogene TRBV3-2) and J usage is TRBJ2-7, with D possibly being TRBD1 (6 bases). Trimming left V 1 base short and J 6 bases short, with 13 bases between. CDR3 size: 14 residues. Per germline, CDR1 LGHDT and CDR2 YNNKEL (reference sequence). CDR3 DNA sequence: TGTGCCAGCAGCCAAGGTTTCAGGGGTACCGAGCAGTACTTC. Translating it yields CASSQGFRGTEQYF.

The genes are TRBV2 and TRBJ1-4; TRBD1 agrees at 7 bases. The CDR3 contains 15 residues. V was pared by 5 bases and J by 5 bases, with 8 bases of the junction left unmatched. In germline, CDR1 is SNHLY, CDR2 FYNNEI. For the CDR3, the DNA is TGTGCCAGCAGTTTCCTGGGACAGCGGAATGAAAAACTGTTTTTT. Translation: CASSFLGQRNEKLFF.

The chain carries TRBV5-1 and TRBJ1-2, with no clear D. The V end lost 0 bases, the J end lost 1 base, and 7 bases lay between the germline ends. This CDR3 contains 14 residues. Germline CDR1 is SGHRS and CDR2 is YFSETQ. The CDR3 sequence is CASSLGAGNYGYTF. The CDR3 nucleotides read TGCGCCAGCAGCTTGGGTGCGGGTAACTATGGCTACACCTTC.

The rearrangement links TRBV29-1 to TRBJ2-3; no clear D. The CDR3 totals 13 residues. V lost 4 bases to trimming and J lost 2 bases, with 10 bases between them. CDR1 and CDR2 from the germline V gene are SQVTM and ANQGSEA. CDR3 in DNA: TGCAGCGTTGTGAACGGTCCCACAGATACGCAGTATTTT. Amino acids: CSVVNGPTDTQYF.

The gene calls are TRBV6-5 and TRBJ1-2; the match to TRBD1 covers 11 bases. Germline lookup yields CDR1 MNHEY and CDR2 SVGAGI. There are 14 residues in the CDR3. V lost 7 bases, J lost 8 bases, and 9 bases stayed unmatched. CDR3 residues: CASTAGTGGTGYTF. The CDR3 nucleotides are TGTGCCAGCACCGCCGGGACAGGGGGGACCGGCTACACCTTC.

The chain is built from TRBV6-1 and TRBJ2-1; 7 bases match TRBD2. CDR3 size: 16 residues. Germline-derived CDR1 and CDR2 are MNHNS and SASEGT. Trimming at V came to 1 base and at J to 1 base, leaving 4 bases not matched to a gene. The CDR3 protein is CASSEVSGGSYNEQFF. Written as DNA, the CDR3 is TGTGCCAGCAGTGAAGTCTCCGGGGGGTCCTACAATGAGCAGTTCTTC.

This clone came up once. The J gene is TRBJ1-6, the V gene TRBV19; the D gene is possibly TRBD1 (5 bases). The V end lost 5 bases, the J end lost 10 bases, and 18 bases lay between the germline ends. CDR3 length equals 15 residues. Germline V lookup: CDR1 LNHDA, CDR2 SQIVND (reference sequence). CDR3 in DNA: TGTGCCAGTAGTCTCGCCGGGGGAGTTCGGTCACCCCTCCACTTT. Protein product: CASSLAGGVRSPLHF.

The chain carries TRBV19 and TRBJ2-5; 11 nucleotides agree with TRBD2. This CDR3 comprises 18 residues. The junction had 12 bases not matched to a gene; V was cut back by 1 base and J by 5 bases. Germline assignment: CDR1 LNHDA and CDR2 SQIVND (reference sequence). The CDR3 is CASSIARTSGHKGETQYF. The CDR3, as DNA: TGTGCCAGTAGTATAGCCCGGACTAGCGGGCATAAAGGGGAGACCCAGTACTTC.

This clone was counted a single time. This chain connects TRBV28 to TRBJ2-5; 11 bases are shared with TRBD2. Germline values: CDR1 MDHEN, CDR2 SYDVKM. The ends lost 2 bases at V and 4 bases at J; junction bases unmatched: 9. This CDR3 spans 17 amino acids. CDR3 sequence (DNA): TGTGCCAGCAGTTTACGCGGTAGCGGGAGGGCCTTAGAGACCCAGTACTTC. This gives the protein CASSLRGSGRALETQYF.

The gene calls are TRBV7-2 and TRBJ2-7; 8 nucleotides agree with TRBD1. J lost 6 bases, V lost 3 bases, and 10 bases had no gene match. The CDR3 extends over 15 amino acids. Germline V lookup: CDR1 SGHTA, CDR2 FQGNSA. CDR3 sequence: CASSLGVQGAGEQYF. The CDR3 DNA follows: TGTGCCAGCAGCTTGGGGGTGCAGGGGGCTGGCGAGCAGTACTTC.

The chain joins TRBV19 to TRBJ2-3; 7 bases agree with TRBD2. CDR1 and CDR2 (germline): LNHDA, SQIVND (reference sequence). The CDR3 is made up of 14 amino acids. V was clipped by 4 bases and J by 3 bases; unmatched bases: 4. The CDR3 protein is CASSSGSGTDTQYF. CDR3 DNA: TGTGCCAGTAGTAGCGGGAGTGGGACAGATACGCAGTATTTT.

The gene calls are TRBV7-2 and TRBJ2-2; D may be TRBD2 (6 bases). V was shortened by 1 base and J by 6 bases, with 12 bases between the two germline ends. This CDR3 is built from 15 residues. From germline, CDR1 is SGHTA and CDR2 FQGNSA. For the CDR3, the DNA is TGTGCCAGCAGCTTAGTTGGGGGAGGAGCCGGGGAGCTGTTTTTT. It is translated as CASSLVGGGAGELFF. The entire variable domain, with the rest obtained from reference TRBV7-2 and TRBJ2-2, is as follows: GAGVSQSPSNKVTEKGKDVELRCDPISGHTALYWYRQSLGQGLEFLIYFQGNSAPDKSGLPSDRFSAERTGGSVSTLTIQRTQQEDSAVYLCASSLVGGGAGELFFGEGSRLTVL.

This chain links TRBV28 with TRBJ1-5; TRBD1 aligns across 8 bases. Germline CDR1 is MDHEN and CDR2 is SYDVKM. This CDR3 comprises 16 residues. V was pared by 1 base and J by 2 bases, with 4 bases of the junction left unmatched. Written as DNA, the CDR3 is TGTGCCAGCAGTTTATTCCCGGGACAGGGCAATCAGCCCCAGCATTTT. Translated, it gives CASSLFPGQGNQPQHF.

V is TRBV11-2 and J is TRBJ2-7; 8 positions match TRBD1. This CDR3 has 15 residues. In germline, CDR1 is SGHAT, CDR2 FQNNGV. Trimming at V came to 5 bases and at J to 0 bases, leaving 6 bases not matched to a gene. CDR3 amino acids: CASSPGQGHSYEQYF. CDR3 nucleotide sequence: TGTGCCAGCAGCCCAGGACAGGGACACTCCTACGAGCAGTACTTC.

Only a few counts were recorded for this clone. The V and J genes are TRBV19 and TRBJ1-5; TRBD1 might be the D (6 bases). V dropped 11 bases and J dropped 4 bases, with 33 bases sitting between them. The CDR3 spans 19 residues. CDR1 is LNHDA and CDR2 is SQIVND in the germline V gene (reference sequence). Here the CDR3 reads CASKPPTGKVGYRNQPQHF. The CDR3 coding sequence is TGTGCCTCTAAACCCCCCACAGGGAAGGTCGGGTACCGGAATCAGCCCCAGCATTTT.

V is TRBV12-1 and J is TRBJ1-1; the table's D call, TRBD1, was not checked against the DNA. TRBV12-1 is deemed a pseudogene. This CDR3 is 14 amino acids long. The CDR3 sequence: CASSVDRVNTEAFF. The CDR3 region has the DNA TGTGCCAGCAGCGTGGACAGGGTGAACACTGAAGCTTTCTTT.

In DNA, the CDR3 is TGCAGTGCTCACATGAACTATGGCTACACCTTC. It specifies CSAHMNYGYTF. The genes are TRBV20-1 and TRBJ1-2; no reliable D call. CDR1 and CDR2 (germline): DFQATT, SNEGSKA (reference sequence). The CDR3 spans 11 residues. The V end lost 5 bases, the J end lost 2 bases, and 6 bases lay between the germline ends.

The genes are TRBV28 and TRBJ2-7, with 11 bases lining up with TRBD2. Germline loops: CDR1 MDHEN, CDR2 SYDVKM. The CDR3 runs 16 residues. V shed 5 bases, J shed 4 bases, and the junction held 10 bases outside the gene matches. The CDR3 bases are TGTGCCAGCAGTCTAACTAGCGGGGGAGTCCTTTACGAGCAGTACTTC. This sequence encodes CASSLTSGGVLYEQYF.